This T cell receptor (beta chain) was recorded in a study of CD8 T cells in Susac syndrome. Reverse transcription of roughly 0.45 to 1 ug RNA was carried out with random hexamers. A single record per CDR3 protein comes from TCRdb applying MiXCR to the immunoSEQ multiplex PCR reads. This table has tens of thousands of distinct CDR3 sequences, 90% to 95% appearing once. TCR beta sequences were obtained from blood CD8+ and CD4+ T cells. FACS enriched CD8+ TEMRA cells, while bulk CD8+ and CD4+ were negatively isolated. The specimen sequenced was CD8+ T cells from PBMCs. This sequence was found in a human donor in good health.

CDR3 nucleotide sequence: TGTGCCAGCAGCTTAGCCGGACCGGACTACGAGCAGTACTTC. It translates to CASSLAGPDYEQYF. This chain links TRBV7-6 with TRBJ2-7; D remains unclear. CDR1 is SGHVS, CDR2 FNYEAQ, per germline. V lost 0 bases and J lost 3, with 9 bases in between. The CDR3 is 14 residues long.